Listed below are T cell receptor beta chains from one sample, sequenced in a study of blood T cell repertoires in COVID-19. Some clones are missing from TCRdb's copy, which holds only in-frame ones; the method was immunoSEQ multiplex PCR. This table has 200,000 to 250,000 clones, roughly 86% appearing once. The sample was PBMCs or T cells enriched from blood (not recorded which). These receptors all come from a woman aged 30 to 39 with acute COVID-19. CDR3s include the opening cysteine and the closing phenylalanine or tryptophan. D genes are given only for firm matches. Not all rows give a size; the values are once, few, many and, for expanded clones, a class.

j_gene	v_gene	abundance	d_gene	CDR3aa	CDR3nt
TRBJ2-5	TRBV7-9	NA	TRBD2	CASSLGSGGRETQYF	TGTGCCAGCAGCTTAGGGAGCGGGGGCAGGGAGACCCAGTACTTC
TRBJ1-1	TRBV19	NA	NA	CASSIPGAEAFF	TGTGCCAGTAGTATCCCAGGTGCTGAAGCTTTCTTT
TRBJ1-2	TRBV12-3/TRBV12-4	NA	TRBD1	CASSTDRVYGYTF	TGTGCCAGCAGCACGGACAGGGTATACGGCTACACCTTC
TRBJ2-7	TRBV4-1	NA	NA	CASSLPDSSYEQYF	TGCGCCAGCAGCCTTCCCGACAGCTCCTACGAGCAGTACTTC
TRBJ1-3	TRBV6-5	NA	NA	CASLLQGTGNTIYF	TGTGCCAGTCTTCTACAGGGTACGGGAAACACCATATATTTT
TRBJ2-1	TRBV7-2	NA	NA	CASSGQGTSDHEQFF	TGTGCCAGCAGCGGACAGGGGACTAGCGACCATGAGCAGTTCTTC
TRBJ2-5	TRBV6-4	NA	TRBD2	CASSPGLAGAETQYF	TGTGCCAGCAGCCCGGGACTAGCGGGGGCAGAGACCCAGTACTTC
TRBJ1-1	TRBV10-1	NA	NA	CASSESGKNTEAFF	TGCGCCAGCAGTGAATCAGGGAAGAACACTGAAGCTTTCTTT
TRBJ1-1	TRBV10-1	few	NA	CASSGIGQTEAFF	TGCGCCAGCAGTGGGATTGGACAAACTGAAGCTTTCTTT
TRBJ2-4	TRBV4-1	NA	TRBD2	CASSQAGRGGAGAKNIQYF	TGCGCCAGCAGCCAAGCCGGTCGCGGGGGGGCCGGGGCCAAAAACATTCAGTACTTC
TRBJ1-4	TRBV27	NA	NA	CASRRRVTNEKLFF	TGTGCCAGCAGGCGGCGGGTGACTAATGAAAAACTGTTTTTT
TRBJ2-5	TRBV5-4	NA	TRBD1	CASSLGQGRETQYF	TGTGCCAGCAGCTTGGGACAGGGGAGGGAGACCCAGTACTTC
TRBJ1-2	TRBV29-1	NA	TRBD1	CSVEDWVGRGPHGYTF	TGCAGCGTTGAAGATTGGGTGGGCAGGGGGCCCCATGGCTACACCTTC
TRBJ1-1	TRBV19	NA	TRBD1	CASRRKGQGRPNTEAFF	TGTGCCAGTAGGAGAAAGGGACAGGGGAGACCGAACACTGAAGCTTTCTTT
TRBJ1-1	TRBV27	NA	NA	CASSSPRTVEAFF	TGTGCCAGCAGTTCACCCCGGACAGTTGAAGCTTTCTTT
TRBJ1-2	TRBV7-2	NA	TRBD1	CASSFELTGPHYGYTF	TGTGCCAGCAGCTTCGAGCTGACAGGGCCCCACTATGGCTACACCTTC
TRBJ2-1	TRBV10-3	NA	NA	CAISVGTNNEQFF	TGTGCCATCAGTGTTGGGACAAACAATGAGCAGTTCTTC
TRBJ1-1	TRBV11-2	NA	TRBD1	CASTSSGQGGTEAFF	TGTGCCAGCACCTCCTCGGGACAGGGAGGGACTGAAGCTTTCTTT
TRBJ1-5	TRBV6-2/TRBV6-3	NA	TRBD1	CASSFRQGGRTLWEFQPQHF	TGTGCCAGCAGTTTCCGTCAGGGGGGCCGCACCCTCTGGGAGTTTCAGCCCCAGCATTTT
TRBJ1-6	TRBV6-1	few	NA	CASSASWGGESSPLHF	TGTGCCAGCAGTGCTTCTTGGGGAGGGGAGAGTTCACCCCTCCACTTT
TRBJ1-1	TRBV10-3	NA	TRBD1	CAIRPHRAGQGNTEAFF	TGTGCCATCAGACCCCACAGGGCCGGACAGGGGAACACTGAAGCTTTCTTT
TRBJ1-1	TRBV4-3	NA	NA	CASSQDLSGYERNTEAFF	TGCGCCAGCAGCCAAGATCTTTCGGGTTATGAGAGGAACACTGAAGCTTTCTTT
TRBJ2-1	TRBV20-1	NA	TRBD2	CSASRVSGGAASYNEQFF	TGCAGTGCTAGTAGGGTTTCGGGGGGGGCGGCGTCCTACAATGAGCAGTTCTTC
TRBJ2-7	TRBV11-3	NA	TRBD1	CASSWGQGASYEQYF	TGTGCCAGCAGCTGGGGACAGGGGGCTTCCTACGAGCAGTACTTC
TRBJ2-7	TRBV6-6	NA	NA	CASSFQGEQYF	TGTGCCAGCAGTTTTCAGGGAGAGCAGTACTTC
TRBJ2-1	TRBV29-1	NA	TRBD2	CSAWRGGNEQFF	TGCAGCGCCTGGCGGGGGGGAAATGAGCAGTTCTTC
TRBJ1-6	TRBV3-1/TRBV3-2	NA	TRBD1	CASSQALPGQQEPLHF	TGTGCCAGCAGCCAAGCGCTTCCGGGACAGCAAGAACCCCTCCACTTT
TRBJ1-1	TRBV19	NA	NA	CASTFGTPGTEAFF	TGTGCCAGTACCTTCGGGACTCCCGGCACTGAAGCTTTCTTT
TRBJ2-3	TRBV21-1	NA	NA	CARGLAGGPITDTQYF	TGTGCCAGGGGACTAGCGGGGGGGCCTATCACAGATACGCAGTATTTT
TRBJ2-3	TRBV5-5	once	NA	CASSYGLDSSSTDTQYF	TGTGCCAGCAGCTACGGACTCGACTCCTCTAGCACAGATACGCAGTATTTT
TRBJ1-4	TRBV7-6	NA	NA	CASSQRNEKLFF	TGTGCCAGCAGTCAGCGGAATGAAAAACTGTTTTTT
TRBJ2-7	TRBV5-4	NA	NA	CASSLDQGAYEQYF	TGTGCCAGCAGCTTGGACCAGGGTGCCTACGAGCAGTACTTC
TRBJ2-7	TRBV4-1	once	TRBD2	CASSQRYSFPGRTTYEQYF	TGCGCCAGCAGCCAAAGGTACTCCTTTCCCGGGAGGACGACCTACGAGCAGTACTTC
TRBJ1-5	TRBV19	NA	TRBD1	CASSSGQGNQPQHF	TGTGCCAGTAGTTCCGGACAGGGCAATCAGCCCCAGCATTTT
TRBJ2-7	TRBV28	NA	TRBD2	CASSSPTSGGLSSYEQYF	TGTGCCAGCAGTTCTCCGACTAGCGGGGGCTTGAGCTCCTACGAGCAGTACTTC
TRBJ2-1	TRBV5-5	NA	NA	CASSLEVASFDEQFF	TGTGCCAGCAGCTTGGAGGTGGCTAGTTTTGATGAGCAGTTCTTC
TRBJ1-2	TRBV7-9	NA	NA	CASSLAGLTRGGGYTF	TGTGCCAGCAGCTTAGCGGGGCTTACCCGCGGGGGAGGCTACACCTTC
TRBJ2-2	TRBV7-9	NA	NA	CASSRGENTGELFF	TGTGCCAGCAGCCGTGGAGAGAACACCGGGGAGCTGTTTTTT
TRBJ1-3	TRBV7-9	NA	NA	CASSPPGTSGNTIYF	TGTGCCAGCAGCCCACCCGGGACTTCGGGAAACACCATATATTTT
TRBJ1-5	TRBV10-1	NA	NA	CASSESLNQPQHF	TGCGCCAGCAGTGAGTCCCTCAATCAGCCCCAGCATTTT
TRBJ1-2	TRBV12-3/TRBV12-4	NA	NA	CATEQEGDYGYTF	TGTGCCACAGAACAGGAGGGTGACTATGGCTACACCTTC
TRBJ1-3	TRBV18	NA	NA	CASSRTEVKSGNTIYF	TGTGCCAGCTCACGGACAGAAGTCAAATCTGGAAACACCATATATTTT
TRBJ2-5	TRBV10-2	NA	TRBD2	CASTRGTLSQETQYF	TGCGCCAGCACGCGGGGGACGTTGAGTCAAGAGACCCAGTACTTC
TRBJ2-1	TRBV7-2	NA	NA	CASSPTSGSGRDEQFF	TGTGCCAGCAGCCCGACCAGCGGGTCGGGTAGAGATGAGCAGTTCTTC
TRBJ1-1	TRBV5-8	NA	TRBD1	CASSPSTGVNTEAFF	TGTGCCAGCAGCCCCTCCACAGGGGTGAACACTGAAGCTTTCTTT
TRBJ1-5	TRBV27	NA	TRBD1	CASRDRGLSNQPQHF	TGTGCCAGCAGGGACAGGGGGCTCAGCAATCAGCCCCAGCATTTT
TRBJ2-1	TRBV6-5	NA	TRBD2	CASSKSGGAGNEQFF	TGTGCCAGCAGTAAGAGCGGGGGGGCGGGAAATGAGCAGTTCTTC
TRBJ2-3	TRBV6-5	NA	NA	CASTHAGDTQYF	TGTGCCAGCACCCACGCGGGAGATACGCAGTATTTT
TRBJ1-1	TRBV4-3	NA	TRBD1	CASSHRGRGTEAFF	TGCGCCAGCAGCCACAGGGGGCGAGGGACTGAAGCTTTCTTT
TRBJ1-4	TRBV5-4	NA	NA	CASSLDGGTNEKLFF	TGTGCCAGCAGCTTGGATGGCGGGACTAATGAAAAACTGTTTTTT
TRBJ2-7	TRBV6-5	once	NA	CASRGTQGEQYF	TGTGCCAGTAGAGGGACTCAGGGCGAGCAGTACTTC
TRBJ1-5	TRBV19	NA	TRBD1	CASKLEGAGQPQHF	TGTGCCAGTAAGTTGGAGGGGGCGGGTCAGCCCCAGCATTTT
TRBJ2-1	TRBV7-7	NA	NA	CASSSSLETGNEQFF	TGTGCTAGCAGCTCAAGTCTAGAAACGGGGAATGAGCAGTTCTTC
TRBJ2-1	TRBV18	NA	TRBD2	CASSPWAGGQDEQFF	TGTGCCAGCTCACCATGGGCGGGGGGGCAGGATGAGCAGTTCTTC